The source of this T cell receptor beta chain is a study of T cells in Graves' hyperthyroidism and ophthalmopathy (dated by TCRdb to about 2019). Looking at the study overall: Peripheral blood was sampled at the time of initial diagnosis, prior to any treatment. To identify TCR V-J signatures that set the groups apart, the researchers used a discovery cohort of 100 patients, made up of 40 to 45 with Graves' ophthalmopathy and approximately 57 with stable Graves' hyperthyroidism. After sampling, hyperthyroidism patients received methimazole starting at 30 mg daily, and ophthalmopathy patients received high-dose intravenous methylprednisolone. According to the paper, TCR Vbeta CDR3 sequencing was carried out on approximately 140 peripheral blood samples, which came from under 50 ophthalmopathy, 75 to 80 hyperthyroidism and roughly 17 progressor patients. In several Graves' hyperthyroidism patients, the study also compared T-cell repertoires from thyroid tissue with T-cell repertoires from blood. Whether ophthalmopathy could be predicted prospectively was tested in an independent validation cohort made up of under 20 hyperthyroidism patients plus 17 patients who later progressed to ophthalmopathy. The roughly 99 discovery patients were divided at random into training and test sets in a 7:3 ratio. The research as a whole found: In cross-validation, a model built on a 13 V-J signature told ophthalmopathy apart from stable hyperthyroidism with 87.88% sensitivity and 81% to 82% specificity, and in testing the same model reached 80%/75%. Most expanded thyroid clonotypes (frequency above 0.001) were also detected in blood, suggesting blood repertoires may reflect thyroid immune responses. During validation, the model predicted progression to ophthalmopathy a median of about 6.5 months ahead of onset, with almost 71% sensitivity and 72.22% specificity. Sample size was not statistically predetermined, and investigators were not blinded to group allocation.

This clonotype was seen many times. No cognate antigen has been identified for it. No per-base quality is available; no much larger clone lies one base away. The CDR3 contains 14 residues, cysteine and phenylalanine counted. Only the CDR3 part of the read is kept: 42 bases, read in frame from the first base. For this chain, trimming is 2 bases at the V end and 9 bases at the J end, and the number of junction bases without a gene match is 5. CDR1 and CDR2 are drawn from the germline V gene: SGHTA, FQGNSA. Ophthalmopathy patients had moderately to severely active disease, Clinical Activity Score of at least 3, NOSPECS grade of at least 4, and duration under 3 months. Exclusion was applied to patients with uncontrolled infections, other autoimmune diseases, pregnancy or lactation. Diagnoses were based on clinical symptoms, serum thyroxine and TRAb, thyroid ultrasound and orbital computed tomography. Ficoll-Paque density gradient centrifugation was used to isolate PBMCs from around 9.1 ml of fresh peripheral blood. Total RNA was extracted with Trizol reagent, and quality was checked on an Agilent 2100 Bioanalyzer.

The TCR beta CDR3 regions were amplified from the RNA transcripts. For the first round of RT-PCR on the TCR CDR3, the HTBI primer set was used together with the Qiagen OneStep RT-PCR kit. Libraries were constructed in a second round of multiplex PCR, after which size selection and purification were carried out. Libraries were sequenced paired-end with 100 bp reads on an Illumina HiSeq2000. As for how the authors treated the data: SOAPnuke was used to process the raw data, throwing out any read that contained adapters or uncalled bases, had a mean Phred below 15, or lacked an exact constant-primer or identifier match. High-quality paired reads were merged with COPE v1.2.5, and unique nucleotide sequences were defined as clonotypes. MiTCR v1.1 was used to align the clonotypes against IMGT TRBV, TRBD and TRBJ reference segments. Analysis was restricted to V-J combinations with a frequency above 0.0001, which covered about 99% of repertoires. The TCS score was defined as the ratio of F50 (clonal expansion) to E x V (chaos), calculated using BLOSUM62-based TCRdist between CDR3 peptides within each V-J. Welch's t-statistics and random forest reduced 450 to 600 V-J features to 10 to 15, which were used in a naive Bayes classifier (R e1071). The public sequencing data were trimmed at Q25 with fastp and processed into clonotypes with MiXCR by TCRdb, which kept only in-frame beta chains. All rows with the same CDR3 protein become a single entry with the most common DNA and genes. It is TCRdb's table, rather than the study itself, that gives the V and J calls and clone size. The sample includes roughly 640,000 distinct CDR3 sequences, with roughly 16% observed a single time. The top ten hold roughly 3% of the sample.

The sequencing input was blood. This receptor was obtained from a woman aged 40 to 50 with Graves' ophthalmopathy. The sequence is built from TRBV7-2 and TRBJ2-1, with 9 bases in between that match TRBD2. The CDR3 has the sequence CASSLKAGGVEQFF. The sequenced DNA is TGTGCCAGCAGCTTAAAGGCGGGGGGGGTTGAGCAGTTCTTC.